This TCR beta chain was sequenced in a study of cytomegalovirus exposure and HLA in healthy donors. On the study more broadly: A subsequent analysis stated that the approximately 120 validation repertoires were run on the same platform as the approximately 660 first-cohort repertoires.

Whole-study findings and limits: According to the study, 160 or so TCR beta chains were cytomegalovirus-associated.

About this clone itself: The target antigen is unknown.

V lost 5 bases, J lost 6 bases, and 13 bases stayed unmatched. Germline V lookup: CDR1 SGHAT, CDR2 FQNNGV. This CDR3 spans 16 amino acids. Profiled with immunoSEQ multiplex PCR; TCRdb holds only in-frame clones, not every one. The table includes 150,000 to 200,000 clones, 70% to 90% detected once. This receptor was taken from a woman aged 18-29 years in good health and CMV-seronegative. The V call is TRBV11-2, the J call TRBJ2-1; TRBD1 matches at 7 bases. Source material: PBMCs. CDR3 nucleotide sequence: TGTGCCAGCAGCCGTACGACAGGGAATCCCCTCAATGAGCAGTTCTTC. Encoded protein: CASSRTTGNPLNEQFF.